The next 17 T cell receptor beta chains were all read from a single sample in a study of spatial heterogeneity in lung cancer. The time point: blood at routine non-recurrence follow-up after resection. TCRdb recomputed calls from the 5' RACE reads with MiXCR, one row per CDR3 protein. The profile shows about 100,000 distinct CDR3 sequences, roughly 21% of them singletons. The material sequenced was PBMCs, taken at follow-up. Receptors originate from a male donor with early-stage non-small cell lung cancer.

This clonotype was counted at least ten times. V is TRBV12-3 or TRBV12-4 and J is TRBJ1-1, with a possible D match to TRBD1 (6 bases). The CDR3 is 11 amino acids. Trimming pared 5 bases from V and 7 bases from J, leaving 8 bases between. CDR3 sequence reads: CASSQGSEAFF. The CDR3 coding sequence is TGTGCCAGCAGTCAGGGGAGTGAAGCTTTCTTT.

This sequence joins TRBV7-9 and TRBJ2-1, with 11 nucleotides matching TRBD1. V lost 5 bases and J lost 8; bases outside the gene matches: 8. CDR3 length equals 15 residues. From germline, CDR1 is SEHNR and CDR2 FQNEAQ (reference sequence). The CDR3 nucleotides are TGTGCCAGCAGCCTAGTCGGACAGGGGGCCCATGAGCAGTTCTTC. Protein: CASSLVGQGAHEQFF.

In its sample, this clonotype was seen many times. The rearrangement joins TRBV5-6 to TRBJ2-3; D not resolved. CDR1 and CDR2 (germline): SGHDT, YYEEEE. The CDR3 runs 15 residues. V was cut by 0 bases and J by 6 bases, with 14 bases left in between. This CDR3 reads CASSLEPGATDTQYF. Here the CDR3 DNA reads TGTGCCAGCAGCTTGGAACCGGGTGCAACGGATACGCAGTATTTT.

The chain couples TRBV7-6 to TRBJ2-7; D gene uncertain. CDR1 SGHVS and CDR2 FNYEAQ come from the germline V gene. The CDR3 extends over 13 amino acids. The CDR3 DNA follows: TGTGCCAGCAGCTTCCTAGATCCGATTGAGCGGTACGTC. As protein: CASSFLDPIERYV.

This clonotype appeared a few times. This CDR3 reads CASSVWGIQETQYF. CDR3 sequence (DNA): TGTGCCAGCAGTGTCTGGGGGATACAAGAGACCCAGTACTTC. The chain employs TRBV12-3 or TRBV12-4 and TRBJ2-5; D could derive from TRBD1 or TRBD2 (5 bases each). The V gene lost 5 bases and the J gene lost 2 bases, with 12 bases spanning the gap. This CDR3 is built from 14 residues.

This clonotype was counted a few times. DNA for the CDR3: TGTGCCAGCAGTTATCTCAGGGCCACTGAAGCTTTCTTT. The encoded protein is CASSYLRATEAFF. The gene calls are TRBV6-6 and TRBJ1-1, with D possibly being TRBD1 (5 bases). With 3 bases removed from V and 4 bases from J, the gap between germline ends came to 9 bases. This CDR3 contains 13 residues. CDR1 is MNHNY and CDR2 is SVGAGI in the germline V gene (reference sequence).

The chain links TRBV10-3 to TRBJ2-5; no firm D call. Germline CDR1 and CDR2: ENHRY and SYGVKD. There are 14 residues in the CDR3. Trimming left V 2 bases short and J 7 bases short, with 14 bases between. In DNA, the CDR3 is TGTGCCATCAGTGAGCCTGGGCCCACCGGGACCCAGTACTTC. Its translation is CAISEPGPTGTQYF.

J is TRBJ1-5 and V is TRBV7-9; D remains ambiguous. Trimming left V 5 bases short and J 4 bases short, with 6 bases between. The germline gives CDR1 SEHNR, CDR2 FQNEAQ (reference sequence). The CDR3 extends over 12 amino acids. Here the CDR3 reads CASSPGNQPQHF. The CDR3 DNA reads as TGTGCCAGCAGCCCAGGTAATCAGCCCCAGCATTTT.

In the case of this clonotype: Being one base from a much bigger clone, this may be a read error. The rearrangement links TRBV7-6 to TRBJ2-2; D not certain. The germline V gene encodes CDR1 SGHVS and CDR2 FNYEAQ. The CDR3 extends over 17 amino acids. Trimming pared 1 base from V and 7 bases from J, leaving 19 bases between. The CDR3 region is CASSLVPPDLGIGELFF. The CDR3 coding sequence is TGTGCCAGCAGCTTAGTGCCGCCGGATCTGGGGATCGGGGAGCTGTTTTTT.

The chain couples TRBV7-2 to TRBJ1-2; tentatively, D is TRBD1 (6 bases). Germline V lookup: CDR1 SGHTA, CDR2 FQGNSA. The ends were cut back, 7 bases at V and 4 bases at J, with 16 bases in the middle. This CDR3 has 14 amino acids. The CDR3 protein is CASTATQGRYGYTF. As DNA, the CDR3 is TGTGCCAGCACCGCCACCCAGGGGCGCTATGGCTACACCTTC.

The J gene is TRBJ1-1, the V gene TRBV11-2; D possibly corresponds to TRBD1 (5 bases). The CDR3 covers 18 residues. From germline, CDR1 is SGHAT and CDR2 FQNNGV. V lost 5 bases, J lost 2 bases, and 24 bases lay in between. The CDR3 nucleotides read TGTGCCAGCAGCCCTCTAGCGTACGGCGGGGGAAGTAACACTGAAGCTTTCTTT. Encoded protein: CASSPLAYGGGSNTEAFF.

The CDR3 loop reads CAISRDSNQPQHF. The CDR3 nucleotides read TGTGCCATCAGCAGGGACAGCAATCAGCCCCAGCATTTT. The chain joins TRBV10-3 to TRBJ1-5; a weak D match, TRBD1 (5 bases). Germline V gives CDR1 ENHRY, CDR2 SYGVKD. Trimming took off 6 bases at V and 1 base at J, with 7 bases between the two ends. The CDR3 has 13 residues.

This chain links TRBV7-6 with TRBJ2-1; D gene ambiguous. The germline gives CDR1 SGHVS, CDR2 FNYEAQ. The V end was cut by 5 bases, the J end by 6 bases, with 14 bases between. The CDR3 runs 14 residues. DNA of the CDR3: TGTGCCAGCAGCCAGACACGGGCTTTCAATGAGCAGTTCTTC. Encoded protein: CASSQTRAFNEQFF.

In its sample, this clonotype was seen a few times. The chain recombines TRBV14 with TRBJ1-1; D is possibly TRBD1 (5 bases). Germline CDR1 is SGHDN and CDR2 is FVKESK. V was pared by 3 bases and J by 5 bases, with 16 bases between. The CDR3 totals 15 residues. Here the CDR3 reads CASSHTDTRGTEAFF. As DNA, the CDR3 is TGTGCCAGCAGCCACACGGATACTCGGGGGACTGAAGCTTTCTTT. The full variable domain, in which reference TRBV14 and TRBJ1-1 provide the parts outside the CDR3, is EAGVTQFPSHSVIEKGQTVTLRCDPISGHDNLYWYRRVMGKEIKFLLHFVKESKQDESGMPNNRFLAERTGGTYSTLKVQPAELEDSGVYFCASSHTDTRGTEAFFGQGTRLTVV.

This chain connects TRBV12-5 to TRBJ1-5; TRBD1 agrees at 10 bases. This CDR3 contains 20 residues. In germline, CDR1 is LGHNT, CDR2 FRNRAP. Losses at the gene ends were 3 bases for V and 2 bases for J; bases not matched to a gene: 16. CDR3 sequence (DNA): TGTGCTAGTGGTTTAATACGTGATGGGACAGGGGTCGGTGGCAATCAGCCCCAGCATTTT. Protein sequence: CASGLIRDGTGVGGNQPQHF. Drawing the rest from reference TRBV12-5 and TRBJ1-5, the complete variable domain is DARVTQTPRHKVTEMGQEVTMRCQPILGHNTVFWYRQTMMQGLELLAYFRNRAPLDDSGMPKDRFSAEMPDATLATLKIQPSEPRDSAVYFCASGLIRDGTGVGGNQPQHFGDGTRLSIL.

This clonotype was observed a handful of times. The chain recombines TRBV29-1 with TRBJ1-1; tentatively, D is TRBD1 (6 bases). The V gene lost 3 bases and the J gene lost 1 base, with 12 bases spanning the gap. The V gene's germline CDR1 is SQVTM and CDR2 ANQGSEA. The length of the CDR3 is 14 residues. The CDR3 is CSVDYGRGNTEAFF. CDR3 coding DNA: TGCAGCGTTGACTATGGCAGGGGGAACACTGAAGCTTTCTTT.

The chain uses TRBV12-3 or TRBV12-4 and TRBJ1-2, with D possibly being TRBD1 (6 bases). Deletions cut 11 bases from V and 5 bases from J, with 18 bases between. The CDR3 spans 13 residues. In DNA, the CDR3 is TGTGCCGCGGGGGCCCAACAGGGATATGGCTACACCTTC. This codes for CAAGAQQGYGYTF.